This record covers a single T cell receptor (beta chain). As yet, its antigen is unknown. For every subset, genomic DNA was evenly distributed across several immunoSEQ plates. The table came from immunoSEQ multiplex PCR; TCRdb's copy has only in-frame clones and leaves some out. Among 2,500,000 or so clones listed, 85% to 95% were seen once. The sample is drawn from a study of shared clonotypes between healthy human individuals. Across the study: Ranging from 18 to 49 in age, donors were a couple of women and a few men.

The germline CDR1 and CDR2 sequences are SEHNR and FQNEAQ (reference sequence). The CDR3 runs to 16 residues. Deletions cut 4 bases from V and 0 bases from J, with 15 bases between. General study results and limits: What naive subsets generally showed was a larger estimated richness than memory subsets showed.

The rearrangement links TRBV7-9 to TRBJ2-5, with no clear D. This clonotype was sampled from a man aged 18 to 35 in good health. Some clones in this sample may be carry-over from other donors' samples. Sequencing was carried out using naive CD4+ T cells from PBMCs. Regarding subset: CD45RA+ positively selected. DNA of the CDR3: TGTGCCAGCAGCTCCGCCCCATTAATGTACCAAGAGACCCAGTACTTC. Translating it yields CASSSAPLMYQETQYF.